The 26 T cell receptor beta chains given below trace back to one sample, sequenced in a study of blood T cell repertoires in COVID-19. Measured with immunoSEQ multiplex PCR; TCRdb has only the in-frame clones, and not every one. Of 250,000 or so clones in the sample, around nine tenths are singletons; the top ten hold approximately 10%. What was sequenced was peripheral blood. The receptors originated from a man in his forties with active or convalescent COVID-19.

The chain has TRBV6-5 and TRBJ1-5; possible D gene TRBD1, 5 bases. Trimming removed 2 bases from V and 5 bases from J, with 10 bases in between. The CDR3 contains 14 residues. Germline CDR1 reads MNHEY; CDR2 reads SVGAGI. The CDR3 nucleotides are TGTGCCAGCAGTTACGTAGCGGGGGATCAGCCCCAGCATTTT. Protein sequence: CASSYVAGDQPQHF.

This chain connects TRBV13 to TRBJ1-2; D might be TRBD1 (6 bases). This CDR3 region has 13 residues. V was cut by 0 bases and J by 7 bases, with 9 bases left in between. Germline lookup yields CDR1 PRHDT and CDR2 FYEKMQ (reference sequence). The DNA for the CDR3 is TGTGCCAGCAGCTTAGGACAGGGCCGTGGCTACACCTTC. It translates to CASSLGQGRGYTF.

The chain carries TRBV9 and TRBJ2-1; D is undetermined. V was pared by 4 bases and J by 5 bases, with 4 bases between. The length of the CDR3 is 11 residues. The germline gives CDR1 SGDLS, CDR2 YYNGEE. CDR3 protein: CASSLDNEQFF. The CDR3 region has the DNA TGTGCCAGCAGCCTCGACAATGAGCAGTTCTTC. The full variable domain, completed using reference TRBV9 and TRBJ2-1, is DSGVTQTPKHLITATGQRVTLRCSPRSGDLSVYWYQQSLDQGLQFLIQYYNGEERAKGNILERFSAQQFPDLHSELNLSSLELGDSALYFCASSLDNEQFFGPGTRLTVL.

J is TRBJ2-2 and V is TRBV7-6; 7 bases are shared with TRBD1. The CDR3 is 15 residues long. Looked up from germline, CDR1 is SGHVS and CDR2 is FNYEAQ. The trim removed 4 bases at V and 4 bases at J, leaving 6 bases unmatched. This CDR3 reads CASSSQQGSTGELFF. The CDR3 bases are TGTGCCAGCAGCTCACAACAGGGGAGCACCGGGGAGCTGTTTTTT.

Note on this clone: Other DNA sequences of this sample code for an identical CDR3. The chain links TRBV11-2 to TRBJ1-6; no reliable D call. Trimming removed 4 bases from V and 10 bases from J, with 5 bases in between. This CDR3 spans 11 amino acids. CDR1 is SGHAT and CDR2 is FQNNGV in the germline V gene. The CDR3 bases are TGTGCCAGCAGCTCATCATCACCCCTCCACTTT. Residues: CASSSSSPLHF.

This chain uses TRBV24-1 with TRBJ2-3; 9 bases line up with TRBD2. The CDR3 is 21 amino acids. V was clipped by 1 base and J by 0 bases; unmatched bases: 16. From germline, CDR1 is KGHDR and CDR2 SFDVKD. CDR3 DNA: TGTGCCACCAGTGATTTCGGTCCCCCGGGACTAGCAGAGAGAAGCACAGATACGCAGTATTTT. It codes for CATSDFGPPGLAERSTDTQYF.

V is TRBV5-6 and J is TRBJ1-4, with TRBD1 matching over 9 bases. V shed 3 bases, J shed 7 bases, and the junction held 7 bases outside the gene matches. Germline values: CDR1 SGHDT, CDR2 YYEEEE. The length of the CDR3 is 15 residues. The CDR3 is CASSSRGTGFEKLFF. The DNA of the CDR3 is TGTGCCAGCAGCTCGAGGGGGACAGGGTTTGAAAAACTGTTTTTT.

This rearrangement joins TRBV7-9 to TRBJ2-7; D perhaps matches TRBD1 (6 bases). The CDR3 has 15 amino acids. CDR1 and CDR2 from the germline V gene are SEHNR and FQNEAQ (reference sequence). CDR3 DNA: TGTGCGCCCGGGCCCAGGGGCGTCCCTTTCTACGAGCAGTACTTC. Translated, it gives CAPGPRGVPFYEQYF.

The rearrangement links TRBV9 to TRBJ1-5, with D possibly TRBD1 on 5 matching bases. The V gene's germline CDR1 is SGDLS and CDR2 YYNGEE. The CDR3 runs to 16 residues. With 2 bases removed from V and 1 base from J, the gap between germline ends came to 13 bases. CDR3 sequence: CASSVGGDGSNQPQHF. In DNA form, the CDR3 reads TGTGCCAGCAGCGTTGGAGGGGACGGGAGCAATCAGCCCCAGCATTTT.

This CDR3 reads CASSHPGLAGNEQFF. The DNA of the CDR3 is TGCGCCAGCAGCCATCCCGGACTAGCCGGCAATGAGCAGTTCTTC. The rearrangement links TRBV4-1 to TRBJ2-1, with 8 bases matching TRBD2. Germline V lookup: CDR1 MGHRA, CDR2 YSYEKL. The CDR3 contains 15 residues. The V segment lost 3 bases and the J segment 6 bases; nucleotides outside the gene matches: 7.

CDR3 nucleotide sequence: TGTGCCAGCAGTGAAGAGGCGGGAGCTGGGGAGCTGTTTTTT. Translated, it gives CASSEEAGAGELFF. The chain is built from TRBV6-4 and TRBJ2-2; TRBD2 agrees at 7 bases. Germline V lookup: CDR1 MRHNA, CDR2 SNTAGT. The CDR3 is 14 amino acids. Unmatched junction bases numbered 6, after V lost 3 bases and J lost 8 bases.

This clone showed up just a few times. The rearrangement joins TRBV19 to TRBJ2-3, with 9 nucleotides matching TRBD1. Per the germline V gene, CDR1 is LNHDA and CDR2 is SQIVND (reference sequence). This CDR3 spans 15 amino acids. With V trimmed by 4 bases and J by 4 bases, 6 bases remained unmatched. CDR3 coding DNA: TGTGCCAGTAGTACCGGGACAGGGTGGTCAGATACGCAGTATTTT. Protein sequence: CASSTGTGWSDTQYF.

The chain recombines TRBV11-2 with TRBJ1-5, with 7 bases identical to TRBD1. The CDR3 contains 18 residues. Germline V gene lookup returns CDR1 SGHAT and CDR2 FQNNGV. V lost 2 bases to trimming and J lost 0 bases; unmatched junction nucleotides: 10. CDR3 nucleotides: TGTGCCAGCAGCTTATCTGGACAGGACCTCTATAGCAATCAGCCCCAGCATTTT. It encodes CASSLSGQDLYSNQPQHF.

This sequence joins TRBV30 and TRBJ2-1; perhaps TRBD2 as D (6 bases). This CDR3 region has 13 residues. Germline V gives CDR1 GTSNPN, CDR2 SVGIG (reference sequence). Trimming removed 5 bases at V and 9 bases at J, with 17 bases between. CDR3 region: CAWGGQGLGEQFF. In nucleotides, the CDR3 is TGTGCCTGGGGGGGTCAGGGACTTGGTGAGCAGTTCTTC.

The V call is TRBV6-2 or TRBV6-3, the J call TRBJ2-2; TRBD1 matches at 9 bases. J was trimmed by 1 base and V by 4 bases; bases with no gene match: 4. Germline V gene lookup returns CDR1 MNHEY and CDR2 SVGEGT. This CDR3 comprises 16 residues. Here the CDR3 DNA reads TGTGCCAGCAGTTTACAGGGGGCGCGGAACACCGGGGAGCTGTTTTTT. Its translation is CASSLQGARNTGELFF.

This chain links TRBV3-1 (or the pseudogene TRBV3-2) with TRBJ2-1; 9 positions match TRBD1. Germline CDR1 reads LGHDT; CDR2 reads YNNKEL (reference sequence). CDR3 size: 14 residues. The V segment lost 7 bases and the J segment 8 bases; nucleotides outside the gene matches: 9. This chain's CDR3 is CASNGQGRSYEQFF. DNA for the CDR3: TGTGCCAGCAACGGACAGGGGAGGTCATATGAGCAGTTCTTC.

This chain connects TRBV7-3 to TRBJ1-2; TRBD1 agrees at 7 bases. The J segment lost 8 bases and the V segment lost 0 bases, leaving 12 bases of the junction unmatched. The CDR3 covers 16 residues. Looked up from germline, CDR1 is SGHTA and CDR2 is FQGTGA. The DNA for the CDR3 is TGTGCCAGCAGCTTAACCCACGATCTTGACAGGGACGGCTACACCTTC. Residues: CASSLTHDLDRDGYTF.

The chain recombines TRBV6-5 with TRBJ1-5, with D possibly being TRBD1 (6 bases). Per germline, CDR1 MNHEY and CDR2 SVGAGI. The CDR3 is 13 residues long. Trimming removed 2 bases at V and 10 bases at J, with 12 bases between. CDR3 protein: CASSYGQQAPQHF. CDR3 DNA: TGTGCCAGCAGTTACGGACAGCAAGCTCCCCAGCATTTT.

The V and J genes are TRBV3-1 (or the pseudogene TRBV3-2) and TRBJ1-2; 8 nucleotides match TRBD1. The germline V gene encodes CDR1 LGHDT and CDR2 YNNKEL (reference sequence). V trimming: 4 bases; J trimming: 8 bases; junction bases outside the gene matches: 9. This CDR3 is built from 14 residues. The CDR3 DNA is TGTGCCAGCAGCCCCTCCGACAGGGGAGGCGGCTACACCTTC. Encoded protein: CASSPSDRGGGYTF.

This sequence joins TRBV11-3 and TRBJ2-2, with TRBD1 matching 8 bases. The CDR3 contains 18 residues. Germline V gene sequence: CDR1 SGHNT, CDR2 YENEEA. V shed 5 bases and J 7 bases; nucleotides not matched to a gene: 18. DNA of the CDR3: TGTGCCAGCAGCACCCTAGGGGCAACGACAGGGGTCAGCGGGGAGCTGTTTTTT. Protein product: CASSTLGATTGVSGELFF.

This clone was seen more than once but under ten times. The rearrangement links TRBV30 to TRBJ1-2, with 9 bases lining up with TRBD1. The CDR3 sequence is 12 residues long. The V gene end was trimmed by 5 bases and the J gene end by 7 bases; junction bases not matched to a gene: 5. CDR1 is GTSNPN and CDR2 is SVGIG in the germline V gene (reference sequence). The CDR3: CAWEQGAFGYTF. The CDR3 DNA is TGTGCCTGGGAACAGGGGGCTTTTGGCTACACCTTC.

The CDR3 bases are TGTGCCAGCAGCCAATCCCGGAGCTCCTACAATGAGCAGTTCTTC. Translating gives CASSQSRSSYNEQFF. V usage is TRBV3-1 (or the pseudogene TRBV3-2) and J usage is TRBJ2-1, with D unclear. V lost 2 bases and J 0 bases, leaving 8 bases between the germline ends. The CDR3 is 15 amino acids. Germline loops: CDR1 LGHDT, CDR2 YNNKEL (reference sequence).

This clone was detected a few times. The chain couples TRBV2 to TRBJ1-1; D not certain. Trimming pared 5 bases from V and 1 base from J, leaving 17 bases between. The CDR3 is made up of 16 amino acids. Germline CDR1 is SNHLY and CDR2 is FYNNEI. The CDR3 loop is CASSPSAAVKNTEAFF. In DNA form, the CDR3 reads TGTGCCAGCAGTCCCTCGGCGGCAGTGAAGAACACTGAAGCTTTCTTT.

The chain has TRBV12-3 or TRBV12-4 and TRBJ2-1; 7 bases are shared with TRBD1. The CDR3 contains 13 residues. The V and J ends lost 4 bases and 6 bases, in that order; junction bases with no gene match: 3. CDR3 protein: CASSWGQPNEQFF. CDR3 nucleotides: TGTGCCAGCAGTTGGGGACAGCCCAATGAGCAGTTCTTC.

This clone appeared once. The V gene is TRBV6-1, the J gene TRBJ1-6; tentatively, D is TRBD1 (6 bases). The ends were cut back, 1 base at V and 6 bases at J, with 7 bases in the middle. This CDR3 is built from 14 residues. Germline V gene lookup returns CDR1 MNHNS and CDR2 SASEGT. CDR3 sequence reads: CASSEVQGNSPLHF. The CDR3 region has the DNA TGTGCCAGCAGTGAAGTACAGGGTAATTCACCCCTCCACTTT.

The V and J genes are TRBV6-5 and TRBJ1-3, with a weak D call TRBD1 (5 bases). The CDR3 has 14 residues. V gave up 9 bases and J gave up 0 bases, with 12 bases separating them. The germline CDR1 and CDR2 sequences are MNHEY and SVGAGI. For the CDR3, the DNA is TGTGCCAGTAGAGACAGATACTCTGGAAACACCATATATTTT. Translation gives CASRDRYSGNTIYF.